One sample yielded the 7 T cell receptor beta chains listed below, sequenced in a study of early T cells in non-severe SARS-CoV-2 infection. Via MiXCR, TCRdb re-called the 5' RACE reads, giving one row per CDR3 protein. Found here are approximately 66,000 distinct CDR3 sequences, approximately 12% of them singletons; the top ten hold approximately 1%. This sample comprised whole blood, obtained at baseline. Receptors originate from an adult who was a healthcare worker with PCR-confirmed SARS-CoV-2 infection or an uninfected control (not recorded which). The donor label of this sample is uncertain.

The chain uses TRBV5-5 and TRBJ1-1; D unclear. The CDR3 loop spans 12 amino acids. The V gene lost 0 bases and the J gene lost 5 bases, with 5 bases spanning the gap. Germline V gene sequence: CDR1 SGHKS, CDR2 YYEKEE (reference sequence). CDR3 region: CASSLGLTEAFF. CDR3 nucleotides: TGTGCCAGCAGCTTGGGGCTAACTGAAGCTTTCTTT. Looking up the rest from reference TRBV5-5 and TRBJ1-1 gives the full variable domain: DAGVTQSPTHLIKTRGQQVTLRCSPISGHKSVSWYQQVLGQGPQFIFQYYEKEERGRGNFPDRFSARQFPNYSSELNVNALLLGDSALYLCASSLGLTEAFFGQGTRLTVV.

The chain couples TRBV2 to TRBJ2-1; weak D call: TRBD2 (6 bases). The CDR3 covers 16 residues. The V end lost 8 bases, the J end lost 0 bases, and 17 bases lay between the germline ends. Germline values: CDR1 SNHLY, CDR2 FYNNEI. This CDR3 reads CASQRGIAASYNEQFF. As DNA, the CDR3 is TGTGCCAGCCAAAGAGGAATAGCGGCCTCCTACAATGAGCAGTTCTTC.

The table lists this clonotype with a few counts. The rearrangement uses TRBV4-1 and TRBJ2-4; TRBD2 matches at 11 bases. The germline CDR1 and CDR2 sequences are MGHRA and YSYEKL. The CDR3 has 17 residues. The V segment lost 0 bases and the J segment 6 bases; nucleotides outside the gene matches: 7. CDR3 coding DNA: TGCGCCAGCAGCCAAGAGATAGCGGGGGGGCCCGGAAACATTCAGTACTTC. This sequence encodes CASSQEIAGGPGNIQYF.

The table lists this clonotype with a few counts. The chain carries TRBV6-2 or TRBV6-3 and TRBJ1-1; D gene ambiguous. V gave up 4 bases and J gave up 0 bases, with 9 bases separating them. CDR3 length equals 14 residues. Germline V CDR1 and CDR2: MNHEY, SVGEGT. The CDR3 DNA reads TGTGCCAGCAGTTTAGGGCCCCTGAACACTGAAGCTTTCTTT. Translating gives CASSLGPLNTEAFF.

This clonotype was counted ten times or more. The J gene is TRBJ2-5, the V gene TRBV7-3, with D hard to call. The CDR3 length is 13 residues. Trimming cost V 1 base and J 5 bases, with 8 bases left between them. Per germline, CDR1 SGHTA and CDR2 FQGTGA. The CDR3 reads CASSLNPSETQYF. CDR3 nucleotides: TGTGCCAGCAGCTTAAACCCCTCGGAGACCCAGTACTTC.

There are a few counts of this clonotype. The rearrangement joins TRBV7-9 to TRBJ1-4; no clear D. V gave up 3 bases and J gave up 5 bases, with 7 bases separating them. Germline CDR1 is SEHNR and CDR2 is FQNEAQ (reference sequence). The CDR3 extends over 13 amino acids. The CDR3 nucleotides are TGTGCCAGCAGCTTCACAGCAAATGAAAAACTGTTTTTT. Translating gives CASSFTANEKLFF.

This clonotype was detected a few times. This chain uses TRBV7-8 with TRBJ2-3; the D gene could be TRBD1 or TRBD2 (5 bases each). V lost 1 base and J 0 bases, leaving 11 bases between the germline ends. The CDR3 extends over 16 amino acids. Germline lookup yields CDR1 SGHVS and CDR2 FQNEAQ. DNA of the CDR3: TGTGCCAGCAGCTTAGAAGGATGGGGGAGCACAGATACGCAGTATTTT. Translating gives CASSLEGWGSTDTQYF.